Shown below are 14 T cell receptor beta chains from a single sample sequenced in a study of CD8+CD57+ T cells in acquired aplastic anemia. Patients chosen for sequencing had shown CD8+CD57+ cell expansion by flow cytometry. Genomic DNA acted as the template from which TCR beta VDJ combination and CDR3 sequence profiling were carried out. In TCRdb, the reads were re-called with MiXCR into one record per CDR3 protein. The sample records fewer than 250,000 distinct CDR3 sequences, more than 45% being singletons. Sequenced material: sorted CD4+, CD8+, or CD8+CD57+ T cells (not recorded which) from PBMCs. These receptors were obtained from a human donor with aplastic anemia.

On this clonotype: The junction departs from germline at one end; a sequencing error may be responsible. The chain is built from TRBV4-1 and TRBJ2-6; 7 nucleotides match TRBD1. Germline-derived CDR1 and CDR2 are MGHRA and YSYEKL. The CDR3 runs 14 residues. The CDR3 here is CASSQGTGAYVLTF. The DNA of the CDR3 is TGCGCCAGCAGCCAAGGAACAGGGGCCTACGTCCTGACTTTC.

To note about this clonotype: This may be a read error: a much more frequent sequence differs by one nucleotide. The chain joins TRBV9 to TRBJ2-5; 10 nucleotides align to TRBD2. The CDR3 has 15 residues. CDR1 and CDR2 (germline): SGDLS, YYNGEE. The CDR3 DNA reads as TGTGCCAGCACTTCTAGCGGGAGTGTCGGAGAGGCCCAGTACTTC. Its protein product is CASTSSGSVGEAQYF. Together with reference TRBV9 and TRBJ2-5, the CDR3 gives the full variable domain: DSGVTQTPKHLITATGQRVTLRCSPRSGDLSVYWYQQSLDQGLQFLIQYYNGEERAKGNILERFSAQQFPDLHSELNLSSLELGDSALYFCASTSSGSVGEAQYFGPGTRLLVL.

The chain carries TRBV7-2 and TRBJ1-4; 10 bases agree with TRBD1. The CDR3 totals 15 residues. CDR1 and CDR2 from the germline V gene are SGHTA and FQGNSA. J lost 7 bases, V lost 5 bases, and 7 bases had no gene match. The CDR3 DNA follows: TGTGCCAGCAGCCCCCGACAGGGGGCCAGTGAAAAACTGTTTTTT. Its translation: CASSPRQGASEKLFF.

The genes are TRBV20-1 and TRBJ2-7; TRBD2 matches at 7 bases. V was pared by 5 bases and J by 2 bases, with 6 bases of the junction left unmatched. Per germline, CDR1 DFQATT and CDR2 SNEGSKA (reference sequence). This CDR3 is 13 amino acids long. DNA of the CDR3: TGCAGTGCTGGGGGGGACGGGGCCTACGAGCAGTACTTC. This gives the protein CSAGGDGAYEQYF.

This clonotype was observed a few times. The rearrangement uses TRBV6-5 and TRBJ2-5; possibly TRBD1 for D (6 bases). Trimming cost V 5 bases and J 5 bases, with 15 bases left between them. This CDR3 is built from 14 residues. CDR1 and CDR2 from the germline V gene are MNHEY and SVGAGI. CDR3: CASSAQGLGETQYF. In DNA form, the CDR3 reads TGTGCCAGCAGTGCTCAGGGGTTAGGGGAGACCCAGTACTTC.

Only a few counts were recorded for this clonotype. For the CDR3, the DNA is TGCAGTGCTAGAGGAGGGTCAAGGGATGGCTACACCTTC. It specifies CSARGGSRDGYTF. The V call is TRBV20-1, the J call TRBJ1-2; D unclear. Trimming removed 1 base at V and 6 bases at J, with 12 bases between. The CDR3 consists of 13 residues. Per the germline V gene, CDR1 is DFQATT and CDR2 is SNEGSKA (reference sequence).

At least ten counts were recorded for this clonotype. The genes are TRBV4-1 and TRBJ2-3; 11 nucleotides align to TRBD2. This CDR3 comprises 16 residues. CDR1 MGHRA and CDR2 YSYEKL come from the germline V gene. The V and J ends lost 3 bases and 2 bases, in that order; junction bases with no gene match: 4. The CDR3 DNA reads TGCGCCAGCAGCCACGTACTAGCGGGGGCCACAGATACGCAGTATTTT. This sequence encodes CASSHVLAGATDTQYF.

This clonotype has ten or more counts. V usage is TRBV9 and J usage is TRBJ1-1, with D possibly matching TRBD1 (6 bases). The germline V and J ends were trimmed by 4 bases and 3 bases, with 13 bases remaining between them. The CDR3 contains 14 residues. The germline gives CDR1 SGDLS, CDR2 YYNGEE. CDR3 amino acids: CASSTVQGYTEAFF. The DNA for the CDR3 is TGTGCCAGCAGCACAGTACAGGGTTACACTGAAGCTTTCTTT.

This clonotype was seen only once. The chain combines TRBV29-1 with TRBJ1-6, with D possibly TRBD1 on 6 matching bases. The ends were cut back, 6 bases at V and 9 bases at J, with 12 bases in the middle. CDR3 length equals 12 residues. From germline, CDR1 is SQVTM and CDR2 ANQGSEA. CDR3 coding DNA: TGCAGCGTAAGGGACATCGGTTCACCCCTCCACTTT. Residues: CSVRDIGSPLHF.

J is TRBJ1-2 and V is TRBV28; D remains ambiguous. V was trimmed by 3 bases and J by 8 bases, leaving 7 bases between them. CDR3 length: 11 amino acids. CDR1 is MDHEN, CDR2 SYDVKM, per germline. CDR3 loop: CASSFGPGYTF. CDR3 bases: TGTGCCAGCAGTTTTGGGCCCGGCTACACCTTC.

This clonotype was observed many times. The CDR3 loop is CASSHAIGRGKEAFF. CDR3 nucleotide sequence: TGTGCCAGCAGCCACGCAATCGGCAGGGGGAAAGAAGCTTTCTTT. V is TRBV12-3 or TRBV12-4 and J is TRBJ1-1; 7 positions match TRBD1. There are 15 residues in the CDR3. With V trimmed by 6 bases and J by 8 bases, 15 bases remained unmatched.

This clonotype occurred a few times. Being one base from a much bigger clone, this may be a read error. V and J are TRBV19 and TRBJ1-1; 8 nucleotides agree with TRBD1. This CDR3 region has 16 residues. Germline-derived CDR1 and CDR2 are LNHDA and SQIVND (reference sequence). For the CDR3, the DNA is TGTGCCCGTAGTATAGTTCCAGGGGGCGTTTTCACTGAAGCTTTCTTT. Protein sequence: CARSIVPGGVFTEAFF. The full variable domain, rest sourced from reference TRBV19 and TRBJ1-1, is DGGITQSPKYLFRKEGQNVTLSCEQNLNHDAMYWYRQDPGQGLRLIYYSQIVNDFQKGDIAEGYSVSREKKESFPLTVTSAQKNPTAFYLCARSIVPGGVFTEAFFGQGTRLTVV.

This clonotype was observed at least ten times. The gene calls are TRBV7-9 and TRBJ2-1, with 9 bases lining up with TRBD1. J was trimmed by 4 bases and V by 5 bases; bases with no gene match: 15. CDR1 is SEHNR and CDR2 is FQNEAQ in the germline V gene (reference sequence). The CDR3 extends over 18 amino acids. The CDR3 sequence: CASSTVGTGGPLYNEQFF. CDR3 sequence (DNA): TGTGCCAGCAGCACAGTCGGAACAGGGGGCCCTCTTTACAATGAGCAGTTCTTC.

This chain's CDR3 is CSARDRDRGIYNEQFF. CDR3 bases: TGCAGTGCTAGAGATAGGGACAGGGGCATCTACAATGAGCAGTTCTTC. The chain couples TRBV20-1 to TRBJ2-1; TRBD1 matches 10 bases. The CDR3 has 16 amino acids. V trimming: 0 bases; J trimming: 3 bases; junction bases outside the gene matches: 5. Germline V lookup: CDR1 DFQATT, CDR2 SNEGSKA (reference sequence).